The present entry profiles one TCR beta chain with its context. The antigen is not known. This specimen belongs to a study of shared clonotypes between healthy human individuals. The wider study: There were three CD4 naive, three CD4 memory, two CD8 naive and one CD8 memory plates per donor.

Profiling relied on immunoSEQ multiplex PCR, and the TCRdb table lists in-frame clones only, not all of them. The repertoire holds 850,000 to 1,100,000 clones, with 60% to 85% as singletons. Notes on the study in general: Researchers sampled blood only, noting tissue repertoires likely differ. Clonotypes that were shared across a few donors made up around 5% of naive CD4 clonotypes.

The trim removed 4 bases at V and 3 bases at J, leaving 8 bases unmatched. The CDR3 is made up of 15 amino acids. Germline values: CDR1 SGHRS, CDR2 YFSETQ. The chain uses TRBV5-1 and TRBJ1-2, with TRBD1 matching 8 bases. The sequence came from a young man in good health. Some clones in this sample may be carry-over from other donors' samples. Source material: memory CD4+ T cells from PBMCs. Specified subset: CD45RA-negative fraction. CDR3 loop: CASSADAGGDYGYTF. The CDR3 region has the DNA TGCGCCAGCAGCGCGGATGCAGGGGGCGACTATGGCTACACCTTC.